This T cell receptor beta chain emerged from a study of vaccination and CD4 T cells after COVID-19. Background on the study: Convalescent patients, SARS-CoV-2 positive by nasal swab PCR, comprised several mild cases and one severe case. Timing of post-vaccine sample collection was a median around 75 days after dose two, with a range of 14 to 241.

In its sample, this clonotype was seen a few times. Its target is not known. Cultured CD4+ T cell DNA underwent sequencing with the Oncomine TCR Beta short-read assay. MiXCR, run by TCRdb on the PCR reads, gives a single entry per CDR3 protein. Among 15,000 or so distinct CDR3 sequences, approximately 49% were seen once, and the ten largest hold over 10%. The time point is: late sampling 161 to 241 days after vaccination in three convalescent patients. Specified treatment: approximately 9-day PBMC culture with coronavirus spike peptide pools or control peptides (ViraFEST assay). Germline CDR1 and CDR2: DFQATT and SNEGSKA (reference sequence). The CDR3 is made up of 11 amino acids. Trimming shortened V by 5 bases and J by 9 bases, and 12 bases separated the two germline ends.

Material: CD4+ T cells from blood, cultured in vitro, obtained about 7 months after SARS-CoV-2 vaccination. The clonotype was recovered from a human donor who had recovered from COVID-19. V gene TRBV20-1 combines with J gene TRBJ2-3; D is ambiguous. Here the CDR3 reads CSASPGPTQYF. The DNA for the CDR3 is TGCAGTGCTTCACCAGGACCGACGCAGTATTTT.